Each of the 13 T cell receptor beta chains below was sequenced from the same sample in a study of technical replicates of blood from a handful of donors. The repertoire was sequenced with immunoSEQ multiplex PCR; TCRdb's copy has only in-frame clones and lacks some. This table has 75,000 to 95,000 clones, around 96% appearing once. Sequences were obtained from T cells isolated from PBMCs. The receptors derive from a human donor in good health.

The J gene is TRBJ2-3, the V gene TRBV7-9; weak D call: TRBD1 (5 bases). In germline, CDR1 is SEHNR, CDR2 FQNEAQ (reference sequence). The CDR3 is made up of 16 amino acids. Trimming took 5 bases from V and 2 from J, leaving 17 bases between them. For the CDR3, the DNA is TGTGCCAGCAGCAGATACCCCAGGGAAACCACAGATACGCAGTATTTT. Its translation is CASSRYPRETTDTQYF.

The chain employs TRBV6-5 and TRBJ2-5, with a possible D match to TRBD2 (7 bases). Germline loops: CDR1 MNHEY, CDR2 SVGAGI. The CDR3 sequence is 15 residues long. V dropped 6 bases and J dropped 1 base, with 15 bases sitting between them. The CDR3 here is CASSRGGTSQETQYF. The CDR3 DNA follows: TGTGCCAGCAGCCGCGGGGGCACCAGCCAAGAGACCCAGTACTTC.

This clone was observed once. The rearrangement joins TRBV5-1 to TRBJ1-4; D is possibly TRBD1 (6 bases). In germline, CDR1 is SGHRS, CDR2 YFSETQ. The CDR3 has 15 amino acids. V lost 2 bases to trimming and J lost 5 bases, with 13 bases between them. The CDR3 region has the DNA TGCGCCAGCAGCTTATTCAGGGGTTTAAATGAAAAACTGTTTTTT. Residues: CASSLFRGLNEKLFF.

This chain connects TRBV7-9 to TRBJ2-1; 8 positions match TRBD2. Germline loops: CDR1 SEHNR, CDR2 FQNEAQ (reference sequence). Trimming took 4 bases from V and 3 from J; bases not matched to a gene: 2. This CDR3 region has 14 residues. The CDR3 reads CASSYSGVYNEQFF. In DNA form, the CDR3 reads TGTGCCAGCAGCTATAGCGGGGTCTACAATGAGCAGTTCTTC. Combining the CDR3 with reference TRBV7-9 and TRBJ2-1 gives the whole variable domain DTGVSQNPRHKITKRGQNVTFRCDPISEHNRLYWYRQTLGQGPEFLTYFQNEAQLEKSRLLSDRFSAERPKGSFSTLEIQRTEQGDSAMYLCASSYSGVYNEQFFGPGTRLTVL.

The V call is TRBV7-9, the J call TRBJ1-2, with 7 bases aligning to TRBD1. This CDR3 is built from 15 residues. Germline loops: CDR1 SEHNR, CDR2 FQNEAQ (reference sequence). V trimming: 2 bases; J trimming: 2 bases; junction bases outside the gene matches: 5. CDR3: CASSLKDRPNYGYTF. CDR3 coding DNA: TGTGCCAGCAGCTTAAAGGACAGGCCGAACTATGGCTACACCTTC.

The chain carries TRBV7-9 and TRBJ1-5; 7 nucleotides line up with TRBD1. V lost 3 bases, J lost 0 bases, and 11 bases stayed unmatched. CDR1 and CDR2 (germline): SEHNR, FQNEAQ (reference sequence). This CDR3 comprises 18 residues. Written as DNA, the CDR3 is TGTGCCAGCAGCTTTGTATACGCACAGGGGTTTAGCAATCAGCCCCAGCATTTT. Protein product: CASSFVYAQGFSNQPQHF.

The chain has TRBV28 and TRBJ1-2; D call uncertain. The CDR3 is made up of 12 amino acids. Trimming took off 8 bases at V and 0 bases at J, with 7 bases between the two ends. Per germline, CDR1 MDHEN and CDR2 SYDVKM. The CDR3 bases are TGTGCCAGCGGAACAGCTAACTATGGCTACACCTTC. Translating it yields CASGTANYGYTF.

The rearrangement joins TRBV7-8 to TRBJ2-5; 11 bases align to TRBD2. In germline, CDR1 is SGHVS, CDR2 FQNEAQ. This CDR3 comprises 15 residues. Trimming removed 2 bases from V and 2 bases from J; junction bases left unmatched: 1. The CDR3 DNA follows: TGTGCCAGCAGCTTACCTAGCGGGGGGCAAGAGACCCAGTACTTC. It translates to CASSLPSGGQETQYF.

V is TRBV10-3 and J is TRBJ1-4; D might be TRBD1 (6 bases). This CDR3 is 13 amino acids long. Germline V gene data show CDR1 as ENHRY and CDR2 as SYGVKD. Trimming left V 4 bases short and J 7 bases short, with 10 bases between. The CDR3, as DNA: TGTGCCATCAGTGCTACAGGGACTGAAAAACTGTTTTTT. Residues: CAISATGTEKLFF.

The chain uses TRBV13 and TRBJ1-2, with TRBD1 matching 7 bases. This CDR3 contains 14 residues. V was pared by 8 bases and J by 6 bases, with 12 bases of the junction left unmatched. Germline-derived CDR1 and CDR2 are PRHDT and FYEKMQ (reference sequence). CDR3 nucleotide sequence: TGTGCCAGCCTGCCCCCGACAGGGAGTGATGGCTACACCTTC. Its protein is CASLPPTGSDGYTF.

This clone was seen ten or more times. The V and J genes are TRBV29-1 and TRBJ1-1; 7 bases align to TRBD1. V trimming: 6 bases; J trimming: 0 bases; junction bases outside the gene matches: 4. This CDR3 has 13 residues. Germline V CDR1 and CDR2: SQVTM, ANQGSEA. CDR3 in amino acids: CSVEQGLNTEAFF. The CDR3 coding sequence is TGCAGCGTGGAACAGGGGTTGAACACTGAAGCTTTCTTT.

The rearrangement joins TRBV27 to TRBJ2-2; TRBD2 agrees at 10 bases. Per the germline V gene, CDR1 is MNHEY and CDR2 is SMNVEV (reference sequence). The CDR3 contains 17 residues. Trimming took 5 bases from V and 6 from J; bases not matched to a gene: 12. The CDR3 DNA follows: TGTGCCAGCAGTCGCCTAGCGGGAGCTGACCGAGCCGGGGAGCTGTTTTTT. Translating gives CASSRLAGADRAGELFF.

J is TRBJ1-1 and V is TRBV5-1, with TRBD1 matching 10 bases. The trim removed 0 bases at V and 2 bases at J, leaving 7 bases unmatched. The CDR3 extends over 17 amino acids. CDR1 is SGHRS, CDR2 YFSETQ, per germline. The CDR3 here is CASSLGPGQGINTEAFF. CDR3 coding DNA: TGCGCCAGCAGCTTGGGTCCGGGACAGGGGATTAACACTGAAGCTTTCTTT.